The clone carrying this T cell receptor beta chain has ten or more counts. A TCRbeta library incorporating unique molecular identifiers was prepared. MiXCR, run by TCRdb on the PCR reads, gives a single entry per CDR3 protein. The data contain roughly 300,000 distinct CDR3 sequences, under 14% of them seen just once; the ten biggest clones take up about a quarter. The CDR3 contains 15 residues. The V end was cut by 6 bases, the J end by 3 bases, with 16 bases between. This specimen belongs to a study of T-cell reconstitution after alpha-beta-depleted transplantation in children. This material consisted of peripheral blood, taken 180 days after TCRalphabeta/CD19-depleted stem cell transplant. This sequence was found in a male patient aged 2 to 10 who had a stem cell transplant for chronic granulomatous disease, so the T cells may come from the graft donor. The J gene is TRBJ2-3, the V gene TRBV12-3 or TRBV12-4, with D possibly matching TRBD1 (6 bases). CDR3 protein: CASSPGTMATDTQYF. CDR3 bases: TGTGCCAGCAGCCCCGGGACAATGGCGACAGATACGCAGTATTTT.